This T cell receptor beta chain was captured by sequencing in a study of T cells in Graves' hyperthyroidism and ophthalmopathy. Points from the study as a whole: Model output signaled ophthalmopathy a median approximately 6 months ahead of onset.

In this sample, this clonotype turned up many times. No antigen is known for it. With V trimmed by 0 bases and J by 4 bases, 13 bases remained unmatched. Looked up from germline, CDR1 is SGHRS and CDR2 is YFSETQ. This CDR3 contains 20 residues. RNA transcripts were the template for amplifying TCR beta CDR3 regions. Using the HTBI primer set, a first-round RT-PCR was run on the TCR CDR3. TCRdb re-analysed the multiplex PCR reads in MiXCR, keeping a single row per CDR3 protein. The repertoire holds fewer than 450,000 distinct CDR3 sequences, with 17% as singletons. With a duration under 2 months, the hyperthyroidism was newly diagnosed in patients aged 18 to 65. Exclusion criteria comprised uncontrolled infection, other autoimmune disease, pregnancy or lactation. Diagnostic assessment was based on clinical symptoms, serum thyroxine and TRAb, thyroid ultrasound and orbital computed tomography.

This rearrangement joins TRBV5-1 to TRBJ2-1, with 13 bases lining up with TRBD2. The TCR originated in a woman aged 25 to 39 with Graves' hyperthyroidism that later progressed to Graves' ophthalmopathy. Sequenced: blood. CDR3 sequence reads: CASSLAGLAGEGGQYNEQFF. For the CDR3, the DNA is TGCGCCAGCAGCTTGGCTGGACTAGCGGGAGAAGGGGGACAGTACAATGAGCAGTTCTTC. The full variable domain, with the rest looked up from reference TRBV5-1 and TRBJ2-1, is KAGVTQTPRYLIKTRGQQVTLSCSPISGHRSVSWYQQTPGQGLQFLFEYFSETQRNKGNFPGRFSGRQFSNSRSEMNVSTLELGDSALYLCASSLAGLAGEGGQYNEQFFGPGTRLTVL.